This record covers a single T cell receptor beta chain. The target of this receptor is not known. No much larger clone exists at a distance of one base, and base qualities are not known. Trimming accounts for 6 bases at V and 6 bases at J, while the number of junction bases matched to no gene is 12. According to the germline V gene (reference sequence), CDR1 reads MNHEY and CDR2 reads SMNVEV. The CDR3 holds 16 amino acids from the cysteine to the phenylalanine. Of the read, only the CDR3 DNA is kept; its 48 bases are in frame from base 1. The sample is drawn from a study of shared clonotypes between healthy human individuals (dated by TCRdb to between 2020 and 2021). The study in broad terms: Three men and a couple of women, aged 18 to 49 years, made up the cohort. Per donor, three plates each were used for CD4 naive and CD4 memory, two for CD8 naive, and one for CD8 memory. To estimate repertoire size and how much clonotype sharing occurs between individuals, the study deeply sequenced the blood TCR repertoires of roughly 5 healthy adults. Libraries were prepared and TCR repertoires were sequenced by different laboratories using diverse techniques, in order to increase sequencing depth and limit assay-specific biases. Each donor's leukapheresis produced roughly between about 0.9 and 9.5 billion PBMCs.

Using the deep immunoSEQ assay, multiplex PCR amplified TCR CDR3 regions from genomic DNA. Extracted genomic DNA from each cell subset was spread evenly across all wells of several immunoSEQ 96-well plates, with each plate serving as a replicate. For sorted subsets, each replicate PCR was loaded with around 220 ng genomic DNA, equivalent to 30,000 or so T cell genomes. Purified libraries were measured with a Qubit 3.0 fluorometer, size-checked on a Bioanalyzer 2100, and measured again with the KAPA Library Quantification kit. Every immunoSEQ 96-well plate was sequenced on a separate single-read 150-cycle Illumina NextSeq 550 flow cell. The study's processing was this. Because the immunoSEQ output included only junctional sequences and no quality scores, the filtering could not be the same as the filtering used for full-length reads. To assign V/J genes and CDR3, sequences were annotated using PyIR, a Python wrapper for IgBLAST v1.9, with IMGT germline references. Reads with weak V/J assignments (E-value above 1e-6), missing CDR3, stop codons, out-of-frame junctions, or ambiguous translated residues were removed. V3J clonotypes were defined as sequences sharing the same inferred V gene, J gene, and CDR3 amino acid sequence. Percentage overlap between repertoires was computed as shared unique clonotypes divided by the size of the smaller repertoire. Repertoire richness was assessed with RTK rarefaction, the Chao1 estimator, and Recon v2.1 estimates of unobserved clonotypes. Generation probabilities for all TCRbeta clonotypes obtained by the gDNA method from four donors were computed using OLGA. TCRdb carries this immuneACCESS record with in-frame sequences only. Its versions omit some clonotypes, under half of them owing to an unresolved V gene in the studies checked, with the rest unexplained. Clone size and the V and J calls come from that table; the DNA yielded D and trimming. This sample has a few hundred thousand clones in its table, and less than 98% of those were observed once. The ten most abundant clones make up about 0.057% of the sample.

Results and caveats for the whole study, not just this receptor: Only blood was sampled, and tissue TCR repertoires likely differ from those in blood. Based on pairwise subsampling, the degree of clonotype sharing among donors was expected to be affected by sequencing depth. Higher generation probabilities were observed for clonotypes shared by all four sorted-subset donors than for non-shared clonotypes. Even with the large sequencing depth, rarefaction of the sorted-subset datasets indicated that sequencing was incomplete. Larger estimated clonotype richness was generally found for naive subsets than for memory subsets. The small number of donors limited the genetic and exposure-history diversity represented. When a handful of donors were compared, the shared fraction of clonotypes was around 4.6% for naive CD4, roughly 3.3% for naive CD8, 2% to 2.5% for memory CD4, and approximately 0.4% for memory CD8.

Healthy HIV-negative adults with no recently reported acute infections or vaccinations were included as donors. Only Caucasian adults living in Nashville, Tennessee, USA were represented among the donors. CD4+ T cells were enriched through magnetic negative selection, after which naive cells were positively selected on CD45RA and the remaining negative fraction served as the memory subset. Blood was obtained by leukapheresis, after which PBMCs were separated by Ficoll-Histopaque density gradient centrifugation and cryopreserved in liquid nitrogen vapor phase. Analytical flow cytometry was used to check the purity and quantity of every magnetically sorted T cell population. From each sorted fraction, genomic DNA was isolated and quantified by UV absorbance on a Nanodrop 2000c.

The TCR originated in a woman aged 25 to 45 in good health. The V gene is TRBV27 and the J gene is TRBJ2-3, with TRBD2 matching 10 junction bases. What was sequenced was naive CD4+ T cells sorted from blood. Interpreted using the paper, the cell subset or site label stands for: CD45RA+ positively selected. The CDR3 region reads CASSQTRTSGRDTQYF. The bases are TGTGCCAGCAGCCAAACTAGGACTAGCGGCCGCGATACGCAGTATTTT.